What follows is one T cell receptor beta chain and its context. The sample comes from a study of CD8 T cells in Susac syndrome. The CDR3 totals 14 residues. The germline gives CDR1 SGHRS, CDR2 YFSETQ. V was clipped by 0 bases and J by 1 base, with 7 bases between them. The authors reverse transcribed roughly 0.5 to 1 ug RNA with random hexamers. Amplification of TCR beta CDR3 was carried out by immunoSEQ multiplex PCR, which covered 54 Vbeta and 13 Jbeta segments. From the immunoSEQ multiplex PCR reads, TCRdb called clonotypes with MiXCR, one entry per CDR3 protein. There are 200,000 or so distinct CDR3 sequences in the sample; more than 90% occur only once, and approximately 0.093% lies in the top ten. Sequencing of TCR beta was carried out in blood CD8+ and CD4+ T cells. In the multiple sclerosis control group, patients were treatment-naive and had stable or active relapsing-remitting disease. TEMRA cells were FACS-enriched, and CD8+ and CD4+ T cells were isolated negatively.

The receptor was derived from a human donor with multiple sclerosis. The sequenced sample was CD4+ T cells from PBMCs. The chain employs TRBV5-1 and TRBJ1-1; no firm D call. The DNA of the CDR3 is TGCGCCAGCAGCTTGGATGGGCAGAACACTGAAGCTTTCTTT. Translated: CASSLDGQNTEAFF.